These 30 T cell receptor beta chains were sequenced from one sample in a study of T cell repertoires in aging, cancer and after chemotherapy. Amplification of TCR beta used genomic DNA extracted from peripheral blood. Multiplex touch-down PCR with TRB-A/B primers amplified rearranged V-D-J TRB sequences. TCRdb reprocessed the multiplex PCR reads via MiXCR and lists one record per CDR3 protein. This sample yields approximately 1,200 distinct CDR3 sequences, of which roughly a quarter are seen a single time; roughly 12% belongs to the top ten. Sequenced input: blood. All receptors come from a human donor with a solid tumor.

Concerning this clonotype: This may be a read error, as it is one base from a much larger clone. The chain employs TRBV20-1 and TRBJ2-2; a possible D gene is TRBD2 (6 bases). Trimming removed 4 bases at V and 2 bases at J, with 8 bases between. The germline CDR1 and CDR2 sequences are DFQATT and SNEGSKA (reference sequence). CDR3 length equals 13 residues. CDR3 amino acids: CSAIGGNTGELFF. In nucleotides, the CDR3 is TGCAGTGCTATCGGGGGAAACACCGGGGAGCTGTTTTTT.

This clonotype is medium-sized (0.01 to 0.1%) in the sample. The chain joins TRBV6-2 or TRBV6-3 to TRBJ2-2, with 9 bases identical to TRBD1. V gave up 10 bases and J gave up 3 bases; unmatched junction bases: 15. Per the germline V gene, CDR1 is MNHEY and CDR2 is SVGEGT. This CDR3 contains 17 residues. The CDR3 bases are TGTGCCACCAGAGGGATTACAGGGGGCGCCTACACCGGGGAGCTGTTTTTT. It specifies CATRGITGGAYTGELFF.

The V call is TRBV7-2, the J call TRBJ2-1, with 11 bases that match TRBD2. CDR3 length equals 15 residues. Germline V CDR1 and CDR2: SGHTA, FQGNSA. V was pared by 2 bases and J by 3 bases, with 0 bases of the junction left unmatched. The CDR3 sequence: CASSLLAGGYNEQFF. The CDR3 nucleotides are TGTGCCAGCAGCTTACTAGCGGGGGGCTACAATGAGCAGTTCTTC. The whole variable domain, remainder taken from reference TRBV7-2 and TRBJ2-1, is GAGVSQSPSNKVTEKGKDVELRCDPISGHTALYWYRQSLGQGLEFLIYFQGNSAPDKSGLPSDRFSAERTGGSVSTLTIQRTQQEDSAVYLCASSLLAGGYNEQFFGPGTRLTVL.

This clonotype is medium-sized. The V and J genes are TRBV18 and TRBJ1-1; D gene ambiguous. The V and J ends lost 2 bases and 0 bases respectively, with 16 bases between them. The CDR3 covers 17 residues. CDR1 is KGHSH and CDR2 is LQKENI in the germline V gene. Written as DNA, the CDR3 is TGTGCCAGCTCACCAAGCCCCCTCTCCGCGTTGAACACTGAAGCTTTCTTT. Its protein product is CASSPSPLSALNTEAFF.

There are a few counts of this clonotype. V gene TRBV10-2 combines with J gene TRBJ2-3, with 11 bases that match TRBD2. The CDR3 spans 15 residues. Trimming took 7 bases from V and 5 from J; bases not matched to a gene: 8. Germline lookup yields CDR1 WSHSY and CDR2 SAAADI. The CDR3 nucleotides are TGCGCCAGCACCCCAACTAGCGGGAGAATAGATACGCAGTATTTT. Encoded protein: CASTPTSGRIDTQYF.

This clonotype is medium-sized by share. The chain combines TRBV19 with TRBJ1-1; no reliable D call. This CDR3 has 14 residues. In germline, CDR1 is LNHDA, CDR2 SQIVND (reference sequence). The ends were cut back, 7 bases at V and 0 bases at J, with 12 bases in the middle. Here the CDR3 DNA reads TGTGCCAGTACCGACGGACGGCTGAACACTGAAGCTTTCTTT. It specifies CASTDGRLNTEAFF.

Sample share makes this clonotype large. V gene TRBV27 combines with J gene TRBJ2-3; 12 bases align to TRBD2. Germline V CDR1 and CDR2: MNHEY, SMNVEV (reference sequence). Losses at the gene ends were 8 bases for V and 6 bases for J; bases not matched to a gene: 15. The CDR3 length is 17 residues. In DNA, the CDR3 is TGTGCCAGCGGCCGCCTGTCTAGCGGGGGGGCAGGTGATACGCAGTATTTT. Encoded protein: CASGRLSSGGAGDTQYF.

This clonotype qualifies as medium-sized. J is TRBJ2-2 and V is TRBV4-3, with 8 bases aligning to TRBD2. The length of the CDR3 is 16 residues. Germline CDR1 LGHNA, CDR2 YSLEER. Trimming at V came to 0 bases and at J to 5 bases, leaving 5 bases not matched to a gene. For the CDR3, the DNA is TGCGCCAGCAGCCAAGATCCAGCGGGGGCAACCGGGGAGCTGTTTTTT. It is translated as CASSQDPAGATGELFF.

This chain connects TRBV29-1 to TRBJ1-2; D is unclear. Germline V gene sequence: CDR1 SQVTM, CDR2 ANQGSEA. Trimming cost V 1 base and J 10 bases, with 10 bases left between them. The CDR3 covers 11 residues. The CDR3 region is CSVEGTNNYTF. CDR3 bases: TGCAGCGTTGAAGGGACTAATAACTACACCTTC.

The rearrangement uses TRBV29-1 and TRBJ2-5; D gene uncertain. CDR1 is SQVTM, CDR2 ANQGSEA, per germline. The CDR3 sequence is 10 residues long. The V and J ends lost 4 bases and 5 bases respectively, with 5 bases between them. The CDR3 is CSVVFETQYF. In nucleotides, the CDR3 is TGCAGCGTTGTTTTCGAGACCCAGTACTTC.

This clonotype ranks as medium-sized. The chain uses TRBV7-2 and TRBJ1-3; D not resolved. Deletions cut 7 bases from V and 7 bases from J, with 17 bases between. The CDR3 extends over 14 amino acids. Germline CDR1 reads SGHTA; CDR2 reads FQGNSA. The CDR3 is CASTRASAWNTIYF. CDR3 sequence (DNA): TGTGCCAGCACCCGGGCCTCGGCCTGGAACACCATATATTTT.

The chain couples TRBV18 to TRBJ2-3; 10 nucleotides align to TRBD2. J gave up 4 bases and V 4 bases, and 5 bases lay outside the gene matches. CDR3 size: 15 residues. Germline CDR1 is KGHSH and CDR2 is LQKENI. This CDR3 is CASSLQRGGADTQYF. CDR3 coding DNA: TGTGCCAGCTCACTTCAGCGGGGGGGCGCAGATACGCAGTATTTT. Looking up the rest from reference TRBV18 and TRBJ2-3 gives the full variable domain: NAGVMQNPRHLVRRRGQEARLRCSPMKGHSHVYWYRQLPEEGLKFMVYLQKENIIDESGMPKERFSAEFPKEGPSILRIQQVVRGDSAAYFCASSLQRGGADTQYFGPGTRLTVL.

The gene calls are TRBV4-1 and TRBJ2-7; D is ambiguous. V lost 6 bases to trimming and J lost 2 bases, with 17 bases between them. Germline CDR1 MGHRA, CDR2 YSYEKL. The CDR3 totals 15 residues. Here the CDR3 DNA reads TGCGCCAGCAGTCTAATATGGAGACAAACCTACGAGCAGTACTTC. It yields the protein CASSLIWRQTYEQYF.

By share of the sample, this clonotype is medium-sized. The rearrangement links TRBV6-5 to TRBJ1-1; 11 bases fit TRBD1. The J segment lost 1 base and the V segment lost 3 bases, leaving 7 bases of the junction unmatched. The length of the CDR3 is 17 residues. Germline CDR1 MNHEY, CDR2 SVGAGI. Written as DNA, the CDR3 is TGTGCCAGCAGTTATCGAAGGACAGGGGGCTCGAACACTGAAGCTTTCTTT. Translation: CASSYRRTGGSNTEAFF.

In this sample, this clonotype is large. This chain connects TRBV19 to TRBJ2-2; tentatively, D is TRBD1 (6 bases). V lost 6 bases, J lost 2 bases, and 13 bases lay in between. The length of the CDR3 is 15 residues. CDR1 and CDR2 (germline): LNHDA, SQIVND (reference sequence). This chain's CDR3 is CASRPPDRNTGELFF. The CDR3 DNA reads TGTGCCAGTAGACCCCCGGACAGAAACACCGGGGAGCTGTTTTTT.

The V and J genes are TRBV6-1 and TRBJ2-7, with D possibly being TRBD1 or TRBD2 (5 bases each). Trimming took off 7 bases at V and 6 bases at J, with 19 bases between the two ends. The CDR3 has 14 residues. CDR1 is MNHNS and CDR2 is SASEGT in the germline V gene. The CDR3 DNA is TGTGCCAGCAAGGAGGCTAGAGGGGCCTTCGAGCAGTACTTC. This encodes CASKEARGAFEQYF.

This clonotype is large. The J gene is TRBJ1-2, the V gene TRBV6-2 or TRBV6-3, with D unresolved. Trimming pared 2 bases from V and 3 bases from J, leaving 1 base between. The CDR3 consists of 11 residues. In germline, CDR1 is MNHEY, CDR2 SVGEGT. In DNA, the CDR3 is TGTGCCAGCAGTTACGACTATGGCTACACCTTC. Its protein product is CASSYDYGYTF.

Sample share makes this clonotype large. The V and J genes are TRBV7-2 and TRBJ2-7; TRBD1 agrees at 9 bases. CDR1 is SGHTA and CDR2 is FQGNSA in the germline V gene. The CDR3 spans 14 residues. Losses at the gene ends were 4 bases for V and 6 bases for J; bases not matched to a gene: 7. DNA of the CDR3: TGTGCCAGCAGCTCCTGGACAGGGGCGGGCGAGCAGTACTTC. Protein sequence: CASSSWTGAGEQYF.

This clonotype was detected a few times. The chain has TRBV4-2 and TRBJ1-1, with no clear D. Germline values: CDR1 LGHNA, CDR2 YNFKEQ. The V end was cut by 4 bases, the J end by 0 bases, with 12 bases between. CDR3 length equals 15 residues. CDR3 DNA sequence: TGTGCCAGCAGCCCCCTTTCGGACCTGAACACTGAAGCTTTCTTT. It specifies CASSPLSDLNTEAFF.

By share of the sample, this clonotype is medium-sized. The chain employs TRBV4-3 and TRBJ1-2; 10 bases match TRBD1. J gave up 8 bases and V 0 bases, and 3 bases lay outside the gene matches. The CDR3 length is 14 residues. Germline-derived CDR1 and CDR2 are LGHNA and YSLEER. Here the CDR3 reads CASSQDWTGGGYTF. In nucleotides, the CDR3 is TGCGCCAGCAGCCAAGACTGGACAGGGGGAGGCTACACCTTC.

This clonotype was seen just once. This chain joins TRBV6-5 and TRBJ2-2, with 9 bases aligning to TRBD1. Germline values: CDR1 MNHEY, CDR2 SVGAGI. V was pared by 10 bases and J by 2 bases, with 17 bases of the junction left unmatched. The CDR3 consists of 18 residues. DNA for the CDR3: TGTGCCACCAGAGGGATTACAGGGGGCGCGGGAAACACCGGGGAGCTGTTTTTT. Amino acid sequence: CATRGITGGAGNTGELFF.

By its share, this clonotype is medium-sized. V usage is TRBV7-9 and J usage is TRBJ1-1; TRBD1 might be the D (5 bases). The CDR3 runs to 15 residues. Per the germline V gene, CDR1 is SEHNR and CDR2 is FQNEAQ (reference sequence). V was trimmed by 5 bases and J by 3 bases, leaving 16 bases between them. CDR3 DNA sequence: TGTGCCAGCAGCCCATCCCGGGGCGCTTACACTGAAGCTTTCTTT. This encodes CASSPSRGAYTEAFF.

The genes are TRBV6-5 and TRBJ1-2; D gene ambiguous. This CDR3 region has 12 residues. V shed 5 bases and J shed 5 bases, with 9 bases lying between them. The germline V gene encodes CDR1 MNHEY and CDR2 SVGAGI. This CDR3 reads CASSPNPYGYTF. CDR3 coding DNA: TGTGCCAGCAGTCCCAATCCTTATGGCTACACCTTC.

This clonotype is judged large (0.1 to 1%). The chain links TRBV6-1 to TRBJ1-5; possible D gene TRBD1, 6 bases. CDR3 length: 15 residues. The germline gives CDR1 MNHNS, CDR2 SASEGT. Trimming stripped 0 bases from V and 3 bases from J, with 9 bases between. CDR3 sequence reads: CASSEARGDNQPQHF. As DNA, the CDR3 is TGTGCCAGCAGTGAAGCCAGGGGCGACAATCAGCCCCAGCATTTT.

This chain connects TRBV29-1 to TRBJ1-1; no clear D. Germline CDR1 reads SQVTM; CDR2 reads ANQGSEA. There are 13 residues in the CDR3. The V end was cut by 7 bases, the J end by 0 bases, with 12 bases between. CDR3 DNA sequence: TGCAGCGGGAAGACACAGTTGAACACTGAAGCTTTCTTT. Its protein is CSGKTQLNTEAFF. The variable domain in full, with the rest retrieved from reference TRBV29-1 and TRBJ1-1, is SAVISQKPSRDICQRGTSLTIQCQVDSQVTMMFWYRQQPGQSLTLIATANQGSEATYESGFVIDKFPISRPNLTFSTLTVSNMSPEDSSIYLCSGKTQLNTEAFFGQGTRLTVV.

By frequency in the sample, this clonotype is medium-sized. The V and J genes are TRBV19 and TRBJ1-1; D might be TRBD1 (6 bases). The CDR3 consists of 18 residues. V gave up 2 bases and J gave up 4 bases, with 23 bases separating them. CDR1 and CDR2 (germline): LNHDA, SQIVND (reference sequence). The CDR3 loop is CASSIILGSQGMGTEAFF. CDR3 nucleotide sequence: TGTGCCAGTAGTATAATATTGGGTAGCCAGGGGATGGGCACTGAAGCTTTCTTT. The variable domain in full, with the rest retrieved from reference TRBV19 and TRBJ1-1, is DGGITQSPKYLFRKEGQNVTLSCEQNLNHDAMYWYRQDPGQGLRLIYYSQIVNDFQKGDIAEGYSVSREKKESFPLTVTSAQKNPTAFYLCASSIILGSQGMGTEAFFGQGTRLTVV.

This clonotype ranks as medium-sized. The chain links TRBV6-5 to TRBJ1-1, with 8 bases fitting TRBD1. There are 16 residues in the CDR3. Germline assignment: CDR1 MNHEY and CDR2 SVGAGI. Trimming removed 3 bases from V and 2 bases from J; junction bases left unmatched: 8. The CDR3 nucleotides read TGTGCCAGCAGTTATTTTGTTACAGGGGGTAACACTGAAGCTTTCTTT. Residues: CASSYFVTGGNTEAFF.

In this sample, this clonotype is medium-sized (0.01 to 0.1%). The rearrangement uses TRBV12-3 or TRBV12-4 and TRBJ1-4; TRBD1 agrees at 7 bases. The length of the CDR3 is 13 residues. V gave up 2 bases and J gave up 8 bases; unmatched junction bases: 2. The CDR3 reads CASSLYRGEKLFF. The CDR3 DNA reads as TGTGCCAGCAGTTTATACAGGGGCGAAAAACTGTTTTTT.

The CDR3 DNA reads as TGTGCCAGCAAAGGAGCGGGACAGGCTAATTCACCCCTCCACTTT. This gives the protein CASKGAGQANSPLHF. The rearrangement joins TRBV2 to TRBJ1-6, with 8 bases aligning to TRBD1. Unmatched junction bases numbered 8, after V lost 7 bases and J lost 6 bases. Germline CDR1 and CDR2: SNHLY and FYNNEI. The CDR3 spans 15 residues.

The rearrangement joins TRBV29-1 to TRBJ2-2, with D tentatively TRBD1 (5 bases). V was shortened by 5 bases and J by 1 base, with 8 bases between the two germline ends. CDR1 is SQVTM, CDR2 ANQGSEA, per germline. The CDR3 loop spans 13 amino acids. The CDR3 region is CSVLDRNTGELFF. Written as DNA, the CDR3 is TGCAGCGTTCTAGACAGGAACACCGGGGAGCTGTTTTTT.